This passage covers 23 T cell receptor beta chains from one sample sequenced in a study of blood T cells in healthy people across ages. Primed by a sample-barcoded 5' primer and a J-beta primer mix, a second PCR proceeded for roughly 6 to 12 cycles. TCRdb analysed the 5' RACE reads with MiXCR anew, one entry per CDR3 protein. The sample contains 800,000 to 1,000,000 distinct CDR3 sequences, around 49% of which appear only once. Sequenced: blood. The receptor source for this set is a man aged 25-45 years in good health.

This clonotype has a handful of counts. The genes are TRBV7-3 and TRBJ2-1; 8 bases map to TRBD2. The CDR3 is made up of 16 amino acids. V gave up 5 bases and J gave up 5 bases; unmatched junction bases: 11. CDR1 and CDR2 (germline): SGHTA, FQGTGA. This CDR3 is CASSPLGGTSNNEQFF. The CDR3, as DNA: TGTGCCAGCAGCCCATTGGGCGGGACTAGTAACAATGAGCAGTTCTTC.

The table lists this clonotype with a few counts. The chain links TRBV5-1 to TRBJ2-7, with 9 bases aligning to TRBD1. V trimming: 0 bases; J trimming: 6 bases; junction bases outside the gene matches: 4. Looked up from germline, CDR1 is SGHRS and CDR2 is YFSETQ. The CDR3 consists of 14 residues. The CDR3: CASSLEGQGTEQYF. The CDR3 DNA sequence: TGCGCCAGCAGCTTGGAGGGACAGGGAACCGAGCAGTACTTC.

The gene calls are TRBV4-2 and TRBJ1-6; 7 bases are a match to TRBD1. Germline values: CDR1 LGHNA, CDR2 YNFKEQ. This CDR3 is built from 18 residues. Trimming removed 1 base from V and 7 bases from J; junction bases left unmatched: 13. Written as DNA, the CDR3 is TGTGCCAGCAGCCAAGTGGGCAACAGGGGCAGGGGGAATTCACCCCTCCACTTT. Its protein is CASSQVGNRGRGNSPLHF.

The chain is built from TRBV5-1 and TRBJ2-7, with D perhaps matching TRBD1 or TRBD2 (5 bases each). V lost 1 base and J lost 5, with 10 bases in between. This CDR3 is 13 amino acids long. Germline CDR1 is SGHRS and CDR2 is YFSETQ. This chain's CDR3 is CASSLPGRNEQYF. The CDR3 nucleotides are TGCGCCAGCAGCTTGCCAGGGAGAAACGAGCAGTACTTC.

Only a few counts were recorded for this clonotype. The J gene is TRBJ2-5, the V gene TRBV7-2; 10 bases fit TRBD2. V shed 1 base, J shed 2 bases, and the junction held 4 bases outside the gene matches. The CDR3 is 16 residues long. CDR1 is SGHTA, CDR2 FQGNSA, per germline. The CDR3 here is CASSLGTSGVQETQYF. The CDR3 DNA reads TGTGCCAGCAGCTTAGGCACTAGCGGGGTACAAGAGACCCAGTACTTC. Variable domain in full (rest from reference TRBV7-2 and TRBJ2-5): GAGVSQSPSNKVTEKGKDVELRCDPISGHTALYWYRQSLGQGLEFLIYFQGNSAPDKSGLPSDRFSAERTGGSVSTLTIQRTQQEDSAVYLCASSLGTSGVQETQYFGPGTRLLVL.

This clonotype appeared a few times. V is TRBV9 and J is TRBJ2-7, with 10 bases matching TRBD1. With V trimmed by 2 bases and J by 3 bases, 2 bases remained unmatched. The CDR3 covers 14 residues. Germline V gene lookup returns CDR1 SGDLS and CDR2 YYNGEE. This chain's CDR3 is CASSVGQGHYEQYF. The DNA for the CDR3 is TGTGCCAGCAGCGTGGGACAGGGGCACTACGAGCAGTACTTC.

Written as DNA, the CDR3 is TGTGCCATCAGTGAAGGGAATCAGCCCCAGCATTTT. Translating gives CAISEGNQPQHF. The V gene is TRBV10-3, the J gene TRBJ1-5; D is unclear. This CDR3 is built from 12 residues. Germline values: CDR1 ENHRY, CDR2 SYGVKD. Trimming cost V 3 bases and J 4 bases, with 4 bases left between them.

There are a few counts of this clonotype. The chain joins TRBV29-1 to TRBJ2-1; D call uncertain. Germline V CDR1 and CDR2: SQVTM, ANQGSEA. The length of the CDR3 is 15 residues. V lost 6 bases, J lost 2 bases, and 17 bases lay in between. The CDR3 DNA reads TGCAGCGTATCCGCAGGCCTTAGCACCTACAATGAGCAGTTCTTC. This sequence encodes CSVSAGLSTYNEQFF.

This clonotype was observed a few times. V is TRBV20-1 and J is TRBJ1-4; possible D gene TRBD1, 5 bases. The CDR3 extends over 14 amino acids. The V gene's germline CDR1 is DFQATT and CDR2 SNEGSKA (reference sequence). V was shortened by 1 base and J by 8 bases, with 14 bases between the two germline ends. The CDR3 DNA reads as TGCAGTGCTAGAGGACCGGGACTGAGCGAAAAACTGTTTTTT. It encodes CSARGPGLSEKLFF.

The V gene is TRBV12-3 or TRBV12-4, the J gene TRBJ2-3, with TRBD2 as a possible D gene (7 bases). Trimming took off 5 bases at V and 2 bases at J, with 14 bases between the two ends. The CDR3 consists of 15 residues. CDR3 DNA: TGTGCCAGCAGTCCCGGGGGGCTTTTCACAGATACGCAGTATTTT. Amino acid sequence: CASSPGGLFTDTQYF.

This clonotype showed up just a few times. This chain uses TRBV27 with TRBJ2-2; 8 bases agree with TRBD2. CDR3 size: 15 residues. The junction had 3 bases not matched to a gene; V was cut back by 2 bases and J by 4 bases. Per germline, CDR1 MNHEY and CDR2 SMNVEV (reference sequence). The CDR3 sequence is CASSLAGGSTGELFF. CDR3 bases: TGTGCCAGCAGTTTAGCGGGGGGCAGCACCGGGGAGCTGTTTTTT.

This clonotype was seen more than once but under ten times. The V call is TRBV7-8, the J call TRBJ2-3; maybe TRBD1 (6 bases). V lost 3 bases to trimming and J lost 6 bases, with 13 bases between them. This CDR3 has 14 amino acids. Germline V gene data show CDR1 as SGHVS and CDR2 as FQNEAQ. CDR3 in DNA: TGTGCCAGCAGCTTCATGACCCAGGGGGATACGCAGTATTTT. It translates to CASSFMTQGDTQYF.

This clonotype was recorded a few times. The rearrangement joins TRBV5-1 to TRBJ2-3, with 12 bases lining up with TRBD1. The V gene's germline CDR1 is SGHRS and CDR2 YFSETQ. The CDR3 is made up of 19 amino acids. The trim removed 3 bases at V and 2 bases at J, leaving 13 bases unmatched. CDR3 amino acids: CASSYAPGQGASDTDTQYF. The CDR3 nucleotides are TGCGCCAGCAGCTACGCGCCGGGACAGGGGGCTTCGGACACAGATACGCAGTATTTT.

In this sample, this clonotype turned up a few times. The gene calls are TRBV4-3 and TRBJ2-3; D gene uncertain. Germline V gives CDR1 LGHNA, CDR2 YSLEER. The CDR3 is 13 amino acids. V was pared by 0 bases and J by 7 bases, with 8 bases between. The CDR3 bases are TGCGCCAGCAGCCAAGATGGCCCTCATACGCAGTATTTT. Translation gives CASSQDGPHTQYF.

The rearrangement uses TRBV6-6 and TRBJ2-5; 11 bases match TRBD1. This CDR3 contains 15 residues. Germline CDR1 and CDR2: MNHNY and SVGAGI (reference sequence). With 7 bases clipped from V and 4 bases from J, the junction kept 8 bases outside the gene matches. The CDR3 DNA sequence: TGTGCCAGCATTGCCGGACAGGGGGCGGGAGAGACCCAGTACTTC. Its protein product is CASIAGQGAGETQYF.

The V gene is TRBV25-1, the J gene TRBJ2-3; 8 nucleotides agree with TRBD1. V dropped 3 bases and J dropped 6; count of bases not matched to a gene: 14. CDR3 size: 17 residues. CDR1 and CDR2 (germline): MGHDK, SYGVNS. The CDR3 is CASSDPRTGQRWDTQYF. The CDR3 DNA follows: TGTGCCAGCAGTGACCCCCGGACAGGGCAACGCTGGGATACGCAGTATTTT.

In nucleotides, the CDR3 is TGTGCCAGCAGTGAAGCCCAGGGGGAAAAACTGTTTTTT. Amino acids: CASSEAQGEKLFF. J is TRBJ1-4 and V is TRBV6-1; TRBD1 might be the D (6 bases). The CDR3 length is 13 residues. CDR1 is MNHNS, CDR2 SASEGT, per germline. Between the trimmed V and J ends, which lost 0 bases and 8 bases, there was a span of 7 bases.

This clonotype was seen a handful of times. The chain has TRBV20-1 and TRBJ2-7, with a possible D match to TRBD1 (6 bases). Trimming shortened V by 4 bases and J by 3 bases, and 10 bases separated the two germline ends. This CDR3 is built from 12 residues. Germline V CDR1 and CDR2: DFQATT, SNEGSKA (reference sequence). This CDR3 reads CSAKGENYEQYF. As DNA, the CDR3 is TGCAGTGCTAAGGGGGAAAACTACGAGCAGTACTTC.

The chain links TRBV29-1 to TRBJ2-7, with 7 bases lining up with TRBD2. J gave up 6 bases and V 2 bases, and 10 bases lay outside the gene matches. Per the germline V gene, CDR1 is SQVTM and CDR2 is ANQGSEA. This CDR3 region has 14 residues. The DNA for the CDR3 is TGCAGCGTTGAACCGCAAGCGGGGTCGGGCGAGCAGTACTTC. Encoded protein: CSVEPQAGSGEQYF.

V usage is TRBV13 and J usage is TRBJ2-7; D possibly corresponds to TRBD2 (5 bases). This CDR3 has 14 residues. Trimming pared 5 bases from V and 4 bases from J, leaving 15 bases between. The V gene's germline CDR1 is PRHDT and CDR2 FYEKMQ (reference sequence). This CDR3 reads CASSPKRLLYEQYF. The CDR3, as DNA: TGTGCCAGCAGCCCCAAGCGGCTTCTATACGAGCAGTACTTC.

The rearrangement links TRBV5-1 to TRBJ2-5; 7 bases are shared with TRBD1. V gave up 0 bases and J gave up 3 bases; unmatched junction bases: 5. CDR1 is SGHRS, CDR2 YFSETQ, per germline. This CDR3 is 15 amino acids long. CDR3 sequence (DNA): TGCGCCAGCAGCTTGGCCGAACAGGGGAAAGAGACCCAGTACTTC. It yields the protein CASSLAEQGKETQYF.

The rearrangement links TRBV10-3 to TRBJ1-1; 11 bases are shared with TRBD1. There are 14 residues in the CDR3. Germline CDR1 reads ENHRY; CDR2 reads SYGVKD. J gave up 7 bases and V 5 bases, and 6 bases lay outside the gene matches. CDR3 region: CAISRGQGASEAFF. The CDR3 DNA reads TGTGCCATCAGTCGCGGACAGGGGGCAAGTGAAGCTTTCTTT.

The CDR3 bases are TGCAGTGCTAGAAACCGGGGGCGGACTGAAGCTTTCTTT. Protein product: CSARNRGRTEAFF. The V call is TRBV20-1, the J call TRBJ1-1; D possibly corresponds to TRBD1 (6 bases). The CDR3 runs to 13 residues. V lost 2 bases, J lost 5 bases, and 12 bases lay in between. Germline lookup yields CDR1 DFQATT and CDR2 SNEGSKA (reference sequence).